The sequence of this T cell receptor beta chain was determined in a study of blood T cell repertoires in COVID-19. The CDR3 loop spans 14 amino acids. CDR1 and CDR2 from the germline V gene are MGHDK and SYGVNS. V shed 2 bases and J shed 7 bases, with 14 bases lying between them. TCRdb's table, derived via immunoSEQ multiplex PCR, lists solely in-frame clones and lacks some. The sample consists of 490,000 or so clones, about 88% of them appearing once. The sample was PBMCs or T cells enriched from blood (not recorded which). The origin of this receptor is a woman aged 55-75 years who had recovered from COVID-19. This chain joins TRBV25-1 and TRBJ2-5; D is perhaps TRBD2 (6 bases). DNA of the CDR3: TGTGCCAGCAGTGAAAAGCGCCCCGGGGGGACCCAGTACTTC. Translation: CASSEKRPGGTQYF.